Listed below are T cell receptor beta chains from one sample, sequenced in a study of OX40 agonist ivuxolimab in advanced cancers. Clones were sequenced by immunoSEQ multiplex PCR, and TCRdb holds only the in-frame ones, with some missing. The sample has 40,000 to 60,000 clones, approximately 81% seen once. Source: CD4+ or CD8+ T cells sorted from blood, taken in a trial of the OX40 agonist ivuxolimab. The origin of the receptors is an adult with an advanced solid tumor such as melanoma, head and neck, liver or kidney cancer. Each CDR3 is given with its conserved first and last residue. Each record gives: V gene, D gene, J gene, clone size, CDR3 DNA, CDR3 protein. The D gene is left open where the match is weak. The size of a clone is reported for some rows only, either as once, few or many, or as a class for expanded clones.

V: TRBV7-2; D: .; J: TRBJ2-5; size: once; DNA: TGTGCCAGCAGCCCCTTATTTGGCCAAGAGACCCAGTACTTC; CDR3: CASSPLFGQETQYF
V: TRBV7-8; D: TRBD2; J: TRBJ2-2; size: .; DNA: TGTGCCAGCACGACTAGCGGGGGGGCCAACACCGGGGAGCTGTTTTTT; CDR3: CASTTSGGANTGELFF
V: TRBV10-2; D: .; J: TRBJ2-1; size: .; DNA: TGCGCCAGCAGTGAACGGAGTTGGGAGCAGTTCTTC; CDR3: CASSERSWEQFF
V: TRBV27; D: .; J: TRBJ1-5; size: .; DNA: TGTGCCAGCAGTCTCTTGGGGGAGAGCAATCAGCCCCAGCATTTT; CDR3: CASSLLGESNQPQHF
V: TRBV9; D: .; J: TRBJ1-1; size: .; DNA: TGTGCCAGCAGCGTGAAGGCGACGGGGACGAACACTGAAGCTTTCTTT; CDR3: CASSVKATGTNTEAFF
V: TRBV4-1; D: .; J: TRBJ2-1; size: .; DNA: TGCGCCAGCAGCCAAGATAGTGGTCTCAACTACAATGAGCAGTTCTTC; CDR3: CASSQDSGLNYNEQFF
V: TRBV28; D: TRBD1; J: TRBJ2-5; size: .; DNA: TGTGCCAGCAGTCCAACGACAGGGCGGGAAGAGACCCAGTACTTC; CDR3: CASSPTTGREETQYF
V: TRBV4-3; D: .; J: TRBJ1-2; size: .; DNA: TGCGCCAGCAGCCAAGATGTCACGGGGGGCGGTACGGTATATGACTATGGCTACACCTTC; CDR3: CASSQDVTGGGTVYDYGYTF
V: TRBV4-2; D: .; J: TRBJ1-3; size: once; DNA: TGTGCCAGCAGCCAAGACAGGACCTCTGGAAACACCATATATTTT; CDR3: CASSQDRTSGNTIYF
V: TRBV6-1; D: .; J: TRBJ2-6; size: .; DNA: TGTGCCAGCAGCAAAACAGGAGTTGGGGCCAACGTCCTGACTTTC; CDR3: CASSKTGVGANVLTF
V: TRBV7-3; D: TRBD2; J: TRBJ2-1; size: .; DNA: TGTGCCAGCAGCCCCGGGGGAGCGGGGAATGAGCAGTTCTTC; CDR3: CASSPGGAGNEQFF
V: TRBV7-3; D: TRBD1; J: TRBJ1-6; size: .; DNA: TGTGCCAGCAGCTTAGGACAGGGAGTACAATCACCCCTCCACTTT; CDR3: CASSLGQGVQSPLHF
V: TRBV4-1; D: TRBD1; J: TRBJ2-5; size: .; DNA: TGCGCCAGCAGCCTCTACAGGGGGTCTGGAGAGACCCAGTACTTC; CDR3: CASSLYRGSGETQYF
V: TRBV7-6; D: .; J: TRBJ2-7; size: .; DNA: TGTGCCAGCAGCTTAGCGGGGCAGGGATCCTACGAGCAGTACTTC; CDR3: CASSLAGQGSYEQYF
V: TRBV27; D: TRBD1; J: TRBJ2-5; size: .; DNA: TGTGCCAGCAGTCCGACAGGGGGCGTGGAGACCCAGTACTTC; CDR3: CASSPTGGVETQYF
V: TRBV28; D: TRBD1; J: TRBJ1-5; size: .; DNA: TGTGCCAGCAGTTTAAGGGGACAGGGGCGGCAGCCCCAGCATTTT; CDR3: CASSLRGQGRQPQHF
V: TRBV10-3; D: TRBD1; J: TRBJ1-5; size: .; DNA: TGTGCCATCAGGGGGACAGGGTTTAGTCAGCCCCAGCATTTT; CDR3: CAIRGTGFSQPQHF